The entry below gives a single T cell receptor (beta chain) sequence along with its context. These data are taken from a study of radiation and T cells in renal cell carcinoma. Documented treatment: treatment-naive control, cytoreductive nephrectomy. Method: immunoSEQ multiplex PCR; TCRdb's copy keeps in-frame clones and lacks some. This table has about 5,600 clones, about 64% appearing once. The CDR3 runs to 13 residues. The germline CDR1 and CDR2 sequences are SQVTM and ANQGSEA. The chain uses TRBV29-1 and TRBJ2-3; 8 bases map to TRBD1. The material sequenced was tumor tissue, taken from a patient whose treatment was nephrectomy without radiotherapy. This clonotype was obtained from a human donor with renal cell carcinoma. CDR3 protein: CAVGTGGADTQYF. CDR3 nucleotide sequence: TGCGCTGTGGGCACAGGGGGAGCAGATACGCAGTATTTT.